This T cell receptor beta chain derives from a study of T cells in narcolepsy. In the study overall: Healthy controls were enrolled alongside patients with narcolepsy type 1 or type 2.

Comment on this clone: No antigen is known for it.

The assay was immunoSEQ multiplex PCR, and TCRdb's table has in-frame clones only and misses some. This sample yields approximately 35,000 clones, of which more than 70% are seen a single time; approximately 1.1% belongs to the top ten. The CDR3 extends over 12 amino acids. V was shortened by 4 bases and J by 4 bases, with 8 bases between the two germline ends. Germline V gene data show CDR1 as SGHTA and CDR2 as FQGNSA. Whole-study results and caveats: Same-patient CSF and blood CD4+ T cell clonotypes included HCRT-specific and TRIB2-specific autoreactive ones. No autoreactive T cell clone sequences appeared in some memory CD4+ repertoires.

The sequence was obtained from a human donor in good health. What was sequenced was memory (CD45RA-) CD4+ T cells from blood. The chain employs TRBV7-2 and TRBJ2-7; D might be TRBD2 (6 bases). Here the CDR3 DNA reads TGTGCCAGCAGCTCGGGACTTTACGAGCAGTACTTC. This codes for CASSSGLYEQYF.